This TCR beta chain was obtained from a study of cytomegalovirus exposure and HLA in healthy donors. Study-level information: Of the donors genotyped, about 410 in all, around 76% fell in the Caucasian-associated ancestry cluster. General study results and limits: The dataset shows that most TCR sequences were rare, while some public TCRs occurred in many donors.

V dropped 11 bases and J dropped 3 bases, with 14 bases sitting between them. CDR1 and CDR2 (germline): MNHNS, SASEGT. This CDR3 contains 13 residues. Comments on this clone: Antigen unknown.

The PCR used 60 Vbeta and 13 Jbeta primers. In the authors' workflow: A follow-up analysis tallied around 80 million unique TCR beta chains, some 9.9 million shared. Produced via immunoSEQ multiplex PCR; TCRdb's table is partial and in-frame only. V and J calls and clone size follow that table, whereas D and trimming were derived from the DNA. The sample lists some 160,000 clones, about 85% occurring once. The V gene is TRBV6-1, the J gene TRBJ1-5, with a possible D match to TRBD1 (6 bases). This clonotype originated in a male donor in good health and CMV-seropositive. The sequenced sample was PBMCs. The DNA of the CDR3 is TGTGCCGCCAAGGGGGGGATCAATCAGCCCCAGCATTTT. It encodes CAAKGGINQPQHF.